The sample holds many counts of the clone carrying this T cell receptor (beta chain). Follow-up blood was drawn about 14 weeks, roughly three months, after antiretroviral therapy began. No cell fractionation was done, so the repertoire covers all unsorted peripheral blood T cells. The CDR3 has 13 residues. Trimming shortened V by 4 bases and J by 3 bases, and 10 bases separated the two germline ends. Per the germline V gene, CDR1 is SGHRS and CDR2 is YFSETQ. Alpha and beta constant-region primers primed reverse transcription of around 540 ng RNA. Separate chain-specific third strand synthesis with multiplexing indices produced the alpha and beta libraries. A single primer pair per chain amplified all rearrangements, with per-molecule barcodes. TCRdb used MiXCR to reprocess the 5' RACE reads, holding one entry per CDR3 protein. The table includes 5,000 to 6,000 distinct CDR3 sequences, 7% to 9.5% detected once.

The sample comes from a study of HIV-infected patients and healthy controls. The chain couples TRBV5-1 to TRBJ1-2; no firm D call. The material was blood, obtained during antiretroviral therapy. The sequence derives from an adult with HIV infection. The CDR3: CASSVGGDYGYTF. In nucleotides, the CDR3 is TGCGCCAGCAGCGTCGGCGGAGACTATGGCTACACCTTC.